One and the same sample provided the 25 T cell receptor beta chains below, sequenced in a study of a mutant IDH1 vaccine in newly diagnosed glioma. Clones were sequenced by immunoSEQ multiplex PCR, and TCRdb holds only the in-frame ones, with some missing. The table records around 53,000 clones, about 91% of them present only once. The time point denotes: week 11, during vaccination. Each dose delivered 300 ug of mutant IDH1 20-mer peptide subcutaneously with imiquimod. For these receptors, no antigen is known. The specimen comprised PBMCs, sampled from a glioma patient whose treatment included an IDH1 peptide vaccine. The receptor source for this set is a man aged 50 to 59 with glioma.

The chain carries TRBV6-6 and TRBJ1-1; TRBD1 is a possible D gene (5 bases). The germline V gene has CDR1 MNHNY and CDR2 SVGAGI (reference sequence). The CDR3 consists of 13 residues. V shed 6 bases and J shed 4 bases, with 12 bases lying between them. The CDR3 bases are TGTGCCAGCAGACGACAGCAATTCACTGAAGCTTTCTTT. This gives the protein CASRRQQFTEAFF.

The rearrangement joins TRBV19 to TRBJ2-2; the match to TRBD2 covers 10 bases. The CDR3 runs 13 residues. Germline values: CDR1 LNHDA, CDR2 SQIVND (reference sequence). V dropped 7 bases and J dropped 6; count of bases not matched to a gene: 2. The CDR3 loop reads CASNLAGAGELFF. The CDR3 DNA reads TGTGCCAGTAATCTAGCGGGAGCCGGGGAGCTGTTTTTT.

The CDR3 DNA is TGTGCCAGCAGCGGGAACACAGGGGGCGCGGGAGAGACCCAGTACTTC. Encoded protein: CASSGNTGGAGETQYF. The V gene is TRBV7-3, the J gene TRBJ2-5; 9 nucleotides line up with TRBD1. V lost 5 bases to trimming and J lost 4 bases; unmatched junction nucleotides: 11. Germline CDR1 and CDR2: SGHTA and FQGTGA. The CDR3 loop spans 16 amino acids.

The gene calls are TRBV18 and TRBJ2-7, with D tentatively TRBD2 (6 bases). The ends were cut back, 1 base at V and 3 bases at J, with 16 bases in the middle. CDR1 KGHSH and CDR2 LQKENI come from the germline V gene. This CDR3 is 16 amino acids long. CDR3 sequence: CASSPHEVAVIYEQYF. The CDR3, as DNA: TGTGCCAGCTCACCACACGAGGTAGCGGTTATCTACGAGCAGTACTTC.

This chain connects TRBV2 to TRBJ2-5; D is perhaps TRBD2 (5 bases). V lost 11 bases, J lost 3 bases, and 13 bases lay in between. The CDR3 covers 12 residues. Looked up from germline, CDR1 is SNHLY and CDR2 is FYNNEI. DNA of the CDR3: TGTGCCGTCGGGAAAGTGGAAGAGACCCAGTACTTC. Its protein is CAVGKVEETQYF. Full variable domain (outside the CDR3, taken from reference TRBV2 and TRBJ2-5): EPEVTQTPSHQVTQMGQEVILRCVPISNHLYFYWYRQILGQKVEFLVSFYNNEISEKSEIFDDQFSVERPDGSNFTLKIRSTKLEDSAMYFCAVGKVEETQYFGPGTRLLVL.

The V and J genes are TRBV15 and TRBJ2-2; 8 positions match TRBD1. CDR3 size: 15 residues. J lost 4 bases, V lost 4 bases, and 5 bases had no gene match. Germline CDR1 reads LNHNV; CDR2 reads YYDKDF (reference sequence). Here the CDR3 reads CATSTDRGGTGELFF. The CDR3 DNA sequence: TGTGCCACCAGCACAGACAGGGGAGGCACCGGGGAGCTGTTTTTT.

V and J are TRBV7-3 and TRBJ1-5; D gene uncertain. CDR3 length equals 15 residues. Germline lookup yields CDR1 SGHTA and CDR2 FQGTGA. The V end lost 4 bases, the J end lost 4 bases, and 14 bases lay between the germline ends. The CDR3 spells CASSSPRQINQPQHF. CDR3 sequence (DNA): TGTGCCAGCAGCTCCCCGCGGCAGATTAATCAGCCCCAGCATTTT.

The V call is TRBV28, the J call TRBJ2-7; 11 bases are a match to TRBD2. The CDR3 has 15 residues. V lost 6 bases and J lost 3; bases outside the gene matches: 7. Germline assignment: CDR1 MDHEN and CDR2 SYDVKM. Here the CDR3 DNA reads TGTGCCAGCAGGCTGGGACTAGCGGTAAACTACGAGCAGTACTTC. This sequence encodes CASRLGLAVNYEQYF. Full variable domain (rest looked up from reference TRBV28 and TRBJ2-7): DVKVTQSSRYLVKRTGEKVFLECVQDMDHENMFWYRQDPGLGLRLIYFSYDVKMKEKGDIPEGYSVSREKKERFSLILESASTNQTSMYLCASRLGLAVNYEQYFGPGTRLTVT.

This clone was counted a single time. The gene calls are TRBV10-2 and TRBJ2-7, with 9 bases lining up with TRBD2. Germline trimming cut 9 bases from V and 0 bases from J; bases unmatched to any gene: 3. CDR1 and CDR2 from the germline V gene are WSHSY and SAAADI. The CDR3 runs to 13 residues. The CDR3 DNA is TGCGCCAGTCGGACTAGCGACTCCTACGAGCAGTACTTC. It is translated as CASRTSDSYEQYF.

The V and J genes are TRBV25-1 and TRBJ2-2, with a weak D call TRBD1 (6 bases). The V gene lost 7 bases and the J gene lost 3 bases, with 12 bases spanning the gap. The CDR3 is 14 residues long. Germline lookup yields CDR1 MGHDK and CDR2 SYGVNS. For the CDR3, the DNA is TGTGCCAGCAACTCGGGACACTACACCGGGGAGCTGTTTTTT. Protein: CASNSGHYTGELFF.

As to this clone: The sample has other DNA sequences that encode this CDR3 too. The chain uses TRBV5-1 and TRBJ2-2; TRBD2 agrees at 7 bases. Germline V CDR1 and CDR2: SGHRS, YFSETQ. CDR3 length: 15 residues. The ends lost 2 bases at V and 5 bases at J; junction bases unmatched: 6. CDR3 sequence (DNA): TGCGCCAGCAGCTTAGTCCAGGGAGGGACCGGGGAGCTGTTTTTT. Translating gives CASSLVQGGTGELFF.

This clone occurred once. The chain couples TRBV19 to TRBJ2-1, with TRBD2 identical over 15 bases. J was trimmed by 8 bases and V by 3 bases; bases with no gene match: 17. Looked up from germline, CDR1 is LNHDA and CDR2 is SQIVND (reference sequence). The CDR3 extends over 20 amino acids. The CDR3 region has the DNA TGTGCCAGTAGTATCTCCGGACTAGCGGGGGGGCGAGGCCTTTCAGATGAGCAGTTCTTC. It translates to CASSISGLAGGRGLSDEQFF.

The rearrangement joins TRBV18 to TRBJ1-3; D perhaps matches TRBD1 (6 bases). Germline CDR1 KGHSH, CDR2 LQKENI. Trimming cost V 5 bases and J 0 bases, with 11 bases left between them. The CDR3 covers 15 residues. The CDR3 spells CASSIDRFSGNTIYF. The CDR3 DNA reads TGTGCCAGCTCAATCGACAGGTTCTCTGGAAACACCATATATTTT.

V usage is TRBV11-3 and J usage is TRBJ1-1; a possible D gene is TRBD1 (5 bases). Looked up from germline, CDR1 is SGHNT and CDR2 is YENEEA. V was clipped by 5 bases and J by 1 base, with 14 bases between them. The CDR3 covers 15 residues. This CDR3 is CASSQGTGSNTEAFF. Here the CDR3 DNA reads TGTGCCAGCAGCCAGGGCACGGGTTCGAACACTGAAGCTTTCTTT.

The rearrangement joins TRBV9 to TRBJ1-1; D is uncertain. Germline V gene sequence: CDR1 SGDLS, CDR2 YYNGEE. This CDR3 region has 11 residues. The ends were cut back, 3 bases at V and 6 bases at J, with 6 bases in the middle. The CDR3 DNA reads TGTGCCAGCAGCGATGGACCTGAAGCTTTCTTT. Its translation is CASSDGPEAFF.

The chain links TRBV10-3 to TRBJ1-2; perhaps TRBD1 as D (6 bases). The V gene lost 0 bases and the J gene lost 2 bases, with 10 bases spanning the gap. Germline CDR1 and CDR2: ENHRY and SYGVKD. The CDR3 runs to 15 residues. The CDR3 nucleotides are TGTGCCATCAGTGAGTCTGGGGGCCCAAACTATGGCTACACCTTC. Translated: CAISESGGPNYGYTF.

V usage is TRBV29-1 and J usage is TRBJ2-3; 9 bases align to TRBD2. Trimming removed 0 bases from V and 9 bases from J; junction bases left unmatched: 13. This CDR3 is 16 amino acids long. In germline, CDR1 is SQVTM, CDR2 ANQGSEA. This CDR3 reads CSVEEGSGGLLRTQYF. The CDR3 bases are TGCAGCGTTGAAGAGGGTAGCGGGGGCCTTCTTCGGACGCAGTATTTT.

This chain joins TRBV4-1 and TRBJ1-1, with D perhaps matching TRBD1 (6 bases). Per the germline V gene, CDR1 is MGHRA and CDR2 is YSYEKL. The CDR3 runs 14 residues. V shed 0 bases and J shed 4 bases, with 9 bases lying between them. CDR3 coding DNA: TGCGCCAGCAGCCAAGAACAGGGAGGCACTGAAGCTTTCTTT. Its protein is CASSQEQGGTEAFF.

This sequence joins TRBV7-2 and TRBJ1-2; weak D call: TRBD1 (6 bases). Germline CDR1 SGHTA, CDR2 FQGNSA. This CDR3 has 14 amino acids. Trimming left V 6 bases short and J 7 bases short, with 18 bases between. Written as DNA, the CDR3 is TGTGCCAGCAGTCGGGGGGGACAAGTGAGTGGCTACACCTTC. Protein product: CASSRGGQVSGYTF.

V is TRBV9 and J is TRBJ2-7; 13 bases fit TRBD2. Germline CDR1 reads SGDLS; CDR2 reads YYNGEE. V shed 4 bases, J shed 0 bases, and the junction held 4 bases outside the gene matches. This CDR3 contains 16 residues. CDR3 DNA: TGTGCCAGCAGCCCTCGGACTAGCGGGAGCTCCTACGAGCAGTACTTC. It codes for CASSPRTSGSSYEQYF.

The sample holds one count of this clone. The CDR3 here is CASSFTGQGNQPQHF. CDR3 sequence (DNA): TGTGCCAGCAGTTTCACCGGTCAGGGTAATCAGCCCCAGCATTTT. The chain is built from TRBV27 and TRBJ1-5; possible D gene TRBD1, 5 bases. V lost 3 bases to trimming and J lost 4 bases, with 13 bases between them. The germline V gene has CDR1 MNHEY and CDR2 SMNVEV (reference sequence). The CDR3 length is 15 residues.

V gene TRBV7-8 combines with J gene TRBJ2-2; maybe TRBD1 (6 bases). Between the trimmed V and J ends, which lost 4 bases and 1 base, there was a span of 7 bases. In germline, CDR1 is SGHVS, CDR2 FQNEAQ. This CDR3 is built from 14 residues. CDR3 amino acids: CASSWGQNTGELFF. In DNA form, the CDR3 reads TGTGCCAGCAGCTGGGGACAGAACACCGGGGAGCTGTTTTTT.

The chain employs TRBV29-1 and TRBJ2-7; D call uncertain. CDR3 length: 15 residues. Looked up from germline, CDR1 is SQVTM and CDR2 is ANQGSEA. Trimming cost V 3 bases and J 2 bases, with 17 bases left between them. CDR3 amino acids: CSVEDQDGAPYEQYF. CDR3 nucleotides: TGCAGCGTTGAGGACCAGGACGGAGCCCCCTACGAGCAGTACTTC.

This rearrangement joins TRBV19 to TRBJ1-1, with D uncertain. CDR3 length equals 14 residues. CDR1 and CDR2 (germline): LNHDA, SQIVND (reference sequence). The germline V and J ends were trimmed by 5 bases and 1 base, with 11 bases remaining between them. Written as DNA, the CDR3 is TGTGCCAGTAGTGGTTCGGTGGCGAACACTGAAGCTTTCTTT. It codes for CASSGSVANTEAFF.

The V and J genes are TRBV14 and TRBJ2-7, with D perhaps TRBD2 (5 bases). This CDR3 is built from 14 residues. From germline, CDR1 is SGHDN and CDR2 FVKESK. The germline V and J ends were trimmed by 4 bases and 6 bases, with 16 bases remaining between them. CDR3 nucleotides: TGTGCCAGCAGCCCCCGGGGTCCGACGCTCGAGCAGTACTTC. Protein: CASSPRGPTLEQYF.